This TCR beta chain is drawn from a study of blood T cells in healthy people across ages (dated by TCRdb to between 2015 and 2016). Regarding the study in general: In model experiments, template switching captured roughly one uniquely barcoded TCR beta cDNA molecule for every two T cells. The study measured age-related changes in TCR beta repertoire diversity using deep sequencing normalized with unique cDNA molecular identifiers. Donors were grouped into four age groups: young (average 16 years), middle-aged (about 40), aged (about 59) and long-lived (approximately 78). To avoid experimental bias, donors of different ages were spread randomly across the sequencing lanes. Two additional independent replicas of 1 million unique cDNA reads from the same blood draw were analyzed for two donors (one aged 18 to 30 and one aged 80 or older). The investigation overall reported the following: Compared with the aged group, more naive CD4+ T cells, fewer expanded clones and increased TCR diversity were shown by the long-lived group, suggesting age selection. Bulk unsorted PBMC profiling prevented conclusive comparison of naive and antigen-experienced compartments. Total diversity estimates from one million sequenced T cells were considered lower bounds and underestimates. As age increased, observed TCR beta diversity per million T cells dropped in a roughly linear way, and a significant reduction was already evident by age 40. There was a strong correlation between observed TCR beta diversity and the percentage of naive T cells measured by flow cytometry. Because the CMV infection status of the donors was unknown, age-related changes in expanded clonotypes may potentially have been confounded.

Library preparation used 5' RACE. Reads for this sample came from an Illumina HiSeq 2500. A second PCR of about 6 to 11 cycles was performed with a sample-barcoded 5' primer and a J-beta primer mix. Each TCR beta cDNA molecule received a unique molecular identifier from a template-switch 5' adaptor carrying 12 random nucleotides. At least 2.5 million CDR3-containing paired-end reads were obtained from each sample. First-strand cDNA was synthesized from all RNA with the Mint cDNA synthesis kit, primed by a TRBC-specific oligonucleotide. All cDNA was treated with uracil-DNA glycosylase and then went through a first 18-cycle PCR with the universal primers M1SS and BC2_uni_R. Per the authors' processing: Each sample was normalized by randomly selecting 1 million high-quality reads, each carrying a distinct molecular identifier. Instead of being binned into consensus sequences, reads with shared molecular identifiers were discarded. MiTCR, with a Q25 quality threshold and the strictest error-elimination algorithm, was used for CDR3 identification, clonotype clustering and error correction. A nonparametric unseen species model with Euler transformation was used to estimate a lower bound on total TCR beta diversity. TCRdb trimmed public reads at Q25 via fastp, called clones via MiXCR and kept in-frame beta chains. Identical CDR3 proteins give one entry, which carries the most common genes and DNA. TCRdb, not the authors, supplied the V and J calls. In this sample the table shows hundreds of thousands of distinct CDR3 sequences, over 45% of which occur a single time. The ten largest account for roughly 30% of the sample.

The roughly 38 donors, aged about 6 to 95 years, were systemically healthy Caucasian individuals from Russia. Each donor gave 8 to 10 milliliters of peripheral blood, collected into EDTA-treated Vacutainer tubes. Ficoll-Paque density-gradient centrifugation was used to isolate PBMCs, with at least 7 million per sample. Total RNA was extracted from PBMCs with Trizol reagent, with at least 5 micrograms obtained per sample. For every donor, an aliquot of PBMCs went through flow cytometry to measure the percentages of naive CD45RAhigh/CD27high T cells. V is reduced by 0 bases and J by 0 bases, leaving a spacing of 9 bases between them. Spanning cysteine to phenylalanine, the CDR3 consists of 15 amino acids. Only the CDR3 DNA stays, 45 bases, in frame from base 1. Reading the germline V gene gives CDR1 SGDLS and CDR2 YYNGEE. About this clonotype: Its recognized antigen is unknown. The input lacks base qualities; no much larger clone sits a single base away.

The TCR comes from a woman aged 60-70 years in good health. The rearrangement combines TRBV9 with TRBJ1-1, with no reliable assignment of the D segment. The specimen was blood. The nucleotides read TGTGCCAGCAGCGTAGTTGCATCCTTGAACACTGAAGCTTTCTTT. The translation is CASSVVASLNTEAFF.